Listed here are 3 T cell receptor beta chains from one sample, sequenced in a study of OX40 agonist ivuxolimab in advanced cancers. TCRdb's copy holds only in-frame clones and misses some; the assay was immunoSEQ multiplex PCR. The sample contains about 76,000 clones, more than 75% of which appear only once. Material: CD4+ or CD8+ T cells sorted from blood, obtained in a trial of the OX40 agonist ivuxolimab. The receptors come from an adult with an advanced solid tumor such as melanoma, head and neck, liver or kidney cancer.

This clone has more than one count but fewer than ten. This chain links TRBV7-9 with TRBJ2-3, with 12 bases identical to TRBD2. Per the germline V gene, CDR1 is SEHNR and CDR2 is FQNEAQ (reference sequence). The CDR3 is made up of 17 amino acids. The J segment lost 4 bases and the V segment lost 3 bases, leaving 8 bases of the junction unmatched. The CDR3, as DNA: TGTGCCAGCAGCTTTCGGGCTAGCGGGAGGGCGGCAGATACGCAGTATTTT. This sequence encodes CASSFRASGRAADTQYF.

This clone appeared a single time. V gene TRBV29-1 combines with J gene TRBJ2-5; 7 bases agree with TRBD1. Per the germline V gene, CDR1 is SQVTM and CDR2 is ANQGSEA. CDR3 length equals 12 residues. The V and J ends lost 7 bases and 4 bases, in that order; junction bases with no gene match: 6. This chain's CDR3 is CSAGQVRETQYF. The DNA for the CDR3 is TGCAGCGCAGGACAGGTACGAGAGACCCAGTACTTC.

The CDR3 loop reads CASSLVDRGYEQYF. The CDR3 DNA reads TGCGCCAGCAGCTTGGTTGACAGGGGCTACGAGCAGTACTTC. V gene TRBV5-1 combines with J gene TRBJ2-7; 8 nucleotides align to TRBD1. The CDR3 is 14 residues long. J lost 3 bases, V lost 0 bases, and 2 bases had no gene match. Germline V gives CDR1 SGHRS, CDR2 YFSETQ.